This T cell receptor (beta chain) comes out of a study of T-cell reconstitution after alpha-beta-depleted transplantation in children. Notes on the study in general: By about two months after transplant, alpha-beta T cells reportedly arose from several hundred graft clones that had expanded.

This CDR3 spans 16 amino acids. The junction had 10 bases not matched to a gene; V was cut back by 3 bases and J by 3 bases. CDR1 and CDR2 (germline): LNHNV, YYDKDF (reference sequence). This clonotype turned up a few times. Its antigen is currently unknown. TCRbeta library construction was performed incorporating unique molecular identifiers. Via MiXCR, TCRdb re-called the PCR reads, giving one row per CDR3 protein. The sample contains hundreds of thousands of distinct CDR3 sequences, 10% of which appear only once. The V call is TRBV15, the J call TRBJ2-7; 8 bases line up with TRBD1. The receptor was isolated from a boy less than two years old with acute myeloid leukemia, due to receive a stem cell transplant. The sequenced sample was PBMCs, obtained before TCRalphabeta/CD19-depleted stem cell transplant. The CDR3 nucleotides read TGTGCCACCAGCAGTGCCCGAAGGACAGGGTTCTACGAGCAGTACTTC. This sequence encodes CATSSARRTGFYEQYF.